Following are 7 T cell receptor beta chains from one sample sequenced in a study of graft-versus-host responses after intestinal transplantation. Using immunoSEQ multiplex PCR, the repertoire was profiled, and TCRdb retains in-frame clones only, with some absent. Here the sample spans over 70,000 clones, over 85% being singletons. Their antigens remain unidentified. Specimen: unstimulated CD8+ T cells sorted from spleen or lymph node cells, collected before intestinal transplant. Receptors were obtained from a human donor who received an intestinal transplant.

The CDR3 reads CASSPAETQYF. The CDR3 DNA follows: TGTGCCAGCAGCCCGGCGGAGACCCAGTACTTC. The V and J genes are TRBV11-2 and TRBJ2-5; no reliable D call. V lost 5 bases and J lost 5, with 6 bases in between. Looked up from germline, CDR1 is SGHAT and CDR2 is FQNNGV. This CDR3 comprises 11 residues.

The chain links TRBV29-1 to TRBJ2-5; 11 positions match TRBD2. CDR3 length equals 14 residues. Germline V gene data show CDR1 as SQVTM and CDR2 as ANQGSEA. Unmatched junction bases numbered 5, after V lost 6 bases and J lost 2 bases. Here the CDR3 reads CSVATSGNQETQYF. The CDR3 bases are TGCAGCGTCGCGACTAGCGGGAATCAAGAGACCCAGTACTTC.

The rearrangement links TRBV6-6 to TRBJ2-7; 10 nucleotides line up with TRBD2. The length of the CDR3 is 14 residues. V shed 2 bases and J 2 bases; nucleotides not matched to a gene: 0. Per germline, CDR1 MNHNY and CDR2 SVGAGI (reference sequence). The CDR3 bases are TGTGCCAGCAGTTACGGGACTAGCGCCTACGAGCAGTACTTC. As protein: CASSYGTSAYEQYF.

This chain uses TRBV27 with TRBJ1-2; 7 bases align to TRBD1. V trimming: 4 bases; J trimming: 2 bases; junction bases outside the gene matches: 1. The CDR3 is made up of 13 amino acids. Looked up from germline, CDR1 is MNHEY and CDR2 is SMNVEV (reference sequence). CDR3 loop: CASSSTGNYGYTF. CDR3 sequence (DNA): TGTGCCAGCAGTTCGACAGGGAACTATGGCTACACCTTC.

The chain uses TRBV7-9 and TRBJ1-3; no clear D. The CDR3 length is 14 residues. From germline, CDR1 is SEHNR and CDR2 FQNEAQ (reference sequence). V was cut by 2 bases and J by 4 bases, with 9 bases left in between. The CDR3 DNA sequence: TGTGCCAGCAGCTTAAGCACAGCCGGAAACACCATATATTTT. This sequence encodes CASSLSTAGNTIYF. Full variable domain (rest looked up from reference TRBV7-9 and TRBJ1-3): DTGVSQNPRHKITKRGQNVTFRCDPISEHNRLYWYRQTLGQGPEFLTYFQNEAQLEKSRLLSDRFSAERPKGSFSTLEIQRTEQGDSAMYLCASSLSTAGNTIYFGEGSWLTVV.

J is TRBJ2-5 and V is TRBV6-5; TRBD1 matches at 8 bases. J was trimmed by 3 bases and V by 1 base; bases with no gene match: 4. CDR1 and CDR2 from the germline V gene are MNHEY and SVGAGI. The CDR3 spans 15 residues. This chain's CDR3 is CASSYFQGAKETQYF. In DNA form, the CDR3 reads TGTGCCAGCAGTTACTTCCAGGGGGCAAAAGAGACCCAGTACTTC.

The chain joins TRBV28 to TRBJ1-1; D perhaps matches TRBD1 (5 bases). The CDR3 extends over 14 amino acids. The germline V gene encodes CDR1 MDHEN and CDR2 SYDVKM. Between the trimmed V and J ends, which lost 6 bases and 0 bases, there was a span of 11 bases. The CDR3 nucleotides are TGTGCCAGCAGACCCCAGGGTCTGAACACTGAAGCTTTCTTT. It encodes CASRPQGLNTEAFF.